A single sample is the source of the 22 T cell receptor beta chains below, sequenced in a study of T cell repertoires in cytomegalovirus infection. TCRdb reanalysed the reads using MiXCR and keeps one entry per CDR3 protein. This table has 200,000 to 300,000 distinct CDR3 sequences, approximately 9% appearing once. The sequenced material came from PBMCs. The receptor set was obtained from a human donor in good health (CMV status not recorded). Some clones in this sample may be carry-over from other donors' samples.

This clonotype was picked up many times. This sequence joins TRBV7-2 and TRBJ1-1; D is perhaps TRBD1 (5 bases). V was trimmed by 5 bases and J by 5 bases, leaving 12 bases between them. Germline CDR1 reads SGHTA; CDR2 reads FQGNSA. The CDR3 is 13 residues long. CDR3 protein: CASSRRGGTEAFF. CDR3 nucleotide sequence: TGTGCCAGCAGCCGGCGGGGGGGGACTGAAGCTTTCTTT.

This clonotype was observed many times. The chain links TRBV6-2 or TRBV6-3 to TRBJ2-7; D is tentatively TRBD1 or TRBD2 (5 bases each). Trimming cost V 5 bases and J 3 bases, with 11 bases left between them. CDR3 length: 13 amino acids. Germline V gives CDR1 MNHEY, CDR2 SVGEGT. The CDR3 DNA is TGTGCCAGCAGTACGGGACCAGTCTACGAGCAGTACTTC. Residues: CASSTGPVYEQYF.

The chain couples TRBV6-2 or TRBV6-3 to TRBJ2-5; D remains ambiguous. CDR1 MNHEY and CDR2 SVGEGT come from the germline V gene. The V gene lost 2 bases and the J gene lost 2 bases, with 6 bases spanning the gap. CDR3 length: 13 amino acids. The CDR3 DNA follows: TGTGCCAGCAGTTACAGGCCACAAGAGACCCAGTACTTC. Amino acid sequence: CASSYRPQETQYF.

The chain carries TRBV28 and TRBJ1-2; unclear D gene. V lost 3 bases and J 8 bases, leaving 19 bases between the germline ends. Germline lookup yields CDR1 MDHEN and CDR2 SYDVKM. The CDR3 consists of 15 residues. The DNA of the CDR3 is TGTGCCAGCAGTTTTAACGTTAGGTTATACGCCGGCTACACCTTC. Protein sequence: CASSFNVRLYAGYTF.

Many counts were recorded for this clonotype. This chain connects TRBV7-9 to TRBJ2-7; TRBD1 aligns across 8 bases. Germline-derived CDR1 and CDR2 are SEHNR and FQNEAQ (reference sequence). The ends lost 5 bases at V and 3 bases at J; junction bases unmatched: 6. The CDR3 consists of 14 residues. The CDR3 DNA reads TGTGCCAGCAGCACCCGGACAGGGTTCTACGAGCAGTACTTC. Its protein product is CASSTRTGFYEQYF. Filled out from reference TRBV7-9 and TRBJ2-7, the complete variable domain reads DTGVSQNPRHKITKRGQNVTFRCDPISEHNRLYWYRQTLGQGPEFLTYFQNEAQLEKSRLLSDRFSAERPKGSFSTLEIQRTEQGDSAMYLCASSTRTGFYEQYFGPGTRLTVT.

Many counts were recorded for this clonotype. The rearrangement uses TRBV7-2 and TRBJ2-1; the D gene is possibly TRBD1 (6 bases). This CDR3 comprises 14 residues. The ends were cut back, 5 bases at V and 5 bases at J, with 13 bases in the middle. Germline CDR1 SGHTA, CDR2 FQGNSA. The CDR3: CASSPLGGNNEQFF. The CDR3 region has the DNA TGTGCCAGCAGCCCCTTAGGGGGTAACAATGAGCAGTTCTTC.

This clonotype came up many times. This chain joins TRBV7-2 and TRBJ2-5, with TRBD2 matching over 10 bases. Germline V gives CDR1 SGHTA, CDR2 FQGNSA. Losses at the gene ends were 4 bases for V and 3 bases for J; bases not matched to a gene: 2. CDR3 length: 14 residues. CDR3 residues: CASSYGLAEETQYF. In DNA form, the CDR3 reads TGTGCCAGCAGCTATGGACTAGCGGAAGAGACCCAGTACTTC.

This clonotype was found many times. This chain uses TRBV12-3 or TRBV12-4 with TRBJ2-7; TRBD1 or TRBD2 may be the D gene (6 bases each). Trimming pared 2 bases from V and 6 bases from J, leaving 14 bases between. The CDR3 covers 14 residues. Here the CDR3 DNA reads TGTGCCAGCAGTTTAAAGGGGGGCGGCTCCGAGCAGTACTTC. Its protein is CASSLKGGGSEQYF.

This clonotype has more than one count but fewer than ten. The gene calls are TRBV12-3 or TRBV12-4 and TRBJ2-6; 11 nucleotides align to TRBD1. The CDR3 has 17 residues. After removal of 6 bases from V and 0 bases from J, the junction contained 4 bases not matched to a gene. Here the CDR3 reads CASRGTGGSSGANVLTF. For the CDR3, the DNA is TGTGCCAGCAGGGGGACAGGGGGATCCTCTGGGGCCAACGTCCTGACTTTC.

This clonotype has a count of ten or more. The genes are TRBV7-2 and TRBJ2-7, with D maybe TRBD1 (6 bases). The V and J ends lost 1 base and 6 bases respectively, with 13 bases between them. CDR1 is SGHTA, CDR2 FQGNSA, per germline. The length of the CDR3 is 14 residues. The CDR3: CASSLGGGGREQYF. The CDR3 region has the DNA TGTGCCAGCAGCTTAGGGGGTGGGGGCCGCGAGCAGTACTTC. Together with reference TRBV7-2 and TRBJ2-7, the CDR3 gives the full variable domain: GAGVSQSPSNKVTEKGKDVELRCDPISGHTALYWYRQSLGQGLEFLIYFQGNSAPDKSGLPSDRFSAERTGGSVSTLTIQRTQQEDSAVYLCASSLGGGGREQYFGPGTRLTVT.

The sample holds many counts of this clonotype. The rearrangement uses TRBV7-8 and TRBJ2-1; D possibly corresponds to TRBD1 (5 bases). This CDR3 spans 15 amino acids. V lost 3 bases to trimming and J lost 6 bases, with 15 bases between them. The V gene's germline CDR1 is SGHVS and CDR2 FQNEAQ. The CDR3 DNA reads as TGTGCCAGCAGCTTGGGCCAGGGCATGATCAATGAGCAGTTCTTC. Translation gives CASSLGQGMINEQFF.

This clonotype was counted ten times or more. The gene calls are TRBV6-1 and TRBJ2-1, with 8 positions matching TRBD2. J lost 9 bases, V lost 5 bases, and 15 bases had no gene match. Germline V CDR1 and CDR2: MNHNS, SASEGT. The CDR3 runs to 16 residues. The chain's CDR3 is CASSYQGGRGVSEQFF. In nucleotides, the CDR3 is TGTGCCAGCAGTTATCAGGGCGGGCGGGGGGTGAGTGAGCAGTTCTTC.

This clonotype was seen only a few times. The chain joins TRBV28 to TRBJ2-7; no clear D gene. The CDR3 is 13 residues long. In germline, CDR1 is MDHEN, CDR2 SYDVKM. Trimming stripped 3 bases from V and 1 base from J, with 7 bases between. The CDR3 reads CASSFKNSYEQYF. The CDR3 DNA reads TGTGCCAGCAGTTTTAAAAATTCCTACGAGCAGTACTTC. The variable domain in full, completed from reference TRBV28 and TRBJ2-7, reads DVKVTQSSRYLVKRTGEKVFLECVQDMDHENMFWYRQDPGLGLRLIYFSYDVKMKEKGDIPEGYSVSREKKERFSLILESASTNQTSMYLCASSFKNSYEQYFGPGTRLTVT.

This clonotype was recorded at least ten times. The V gene is TRBV6-1, the J gene TRBJ2-7, with TRBD2 matching 12 bases. Germline V gene sequence: CDR1 MNHNS, CDR2 SASEGT. V lost 5 bases and J lost 6; bases outside the gene matches: 2. This CDR3 is 13 amino acids long. CDR3 in DNA: TGTGCCAGCAGTCTACTAGCGGGAGGCGAGCAGTACTTC. Translated: CASSLLAGGEQYF.

This clonotype was counted at least ten times. V and J are TRBV6-1 and TRBJ1-3; D unresolved. The CDR3 contains 12 residues. Trimming stripped 7 bases from V and 0 bases from J, with 4 bases between. Germline CDR1 MNHNS, CDR2 SASEGT. The CDR3 nucleotides are TGTGCCAGCACCAGCTCTGGAAACACCATATATTTT. Protein: CASTSSGNTIYF.

This chain connects TRBV6-2 or TRBV6-3 to TRBJ2-7; D could derive from TRBD1 or TRBD2 (5 bases each). The germline V gene has CDR1 MNHEY and CDR2 SVGEGT. The ends were cut back, 5 bases at V and 0 bases at J, with 14 bases in the middle. The length of the CDR3 is 15 residues. The CDR3 nucleotides are TGTGCCAGCAGTAGCTCGGGACCTAGCTCCTACGAGCAGTACTTC. Protein: CASSSSGPSSYEQYF.

This clonotype was counted between two and nine times. This chain uses TRBV29-1 with TRBJ2-1, with 10 nucleotides matching TRBD2. The CDR3 contains 14 residues. The germline V gene has CDR1 SQVTM and CDR2 ANQGSEA. V dropped 6 bases and J dropped 5; count of bases not matched to a gene: 7. The DNA for the CDR3 is TGCAGCGTCGGAAGGACTAGCGGAAACAATGAGCAGTTCTTC. Encoded protein: CSVGRTSGNNEQFF.

This clonotype was seen many times. V is TRBV7-2 and J is TRBJ1-5; D is ambiguous. The CDR3 loop spans 14 amino acids. From germline, CDR1 is SGHTA and CDR2 FQGNSA. The V gene lost 1 base and the J gene lost 3 bases, with 7 bases spanning the gap. In nucleotides, the CDR3 is TGTGCCAGCAGCTTAGAGGGCTACAATCAGCCCCAGCATTTT. Translated: CASSLEGYNQPQHF.

The table lists this clonotype with a few counts. Here the CDR3 reads CASSLESDSDQPQHF. The DNA of the CDR3 is TGTGCCAGCAGCTTAGAGTCCGATTCTGATCAGCCCCAGCATTTT. This chain uses TRBV7-8 with TRBJ1-5; no clear D. The CDR3 runs to 15 residues. V was shortened by 1 base and J by 5 bases, with 12 bases between the two germline ends. Germline V gene data show CDR1 as SGHVS and CDR2 as FQNEAQ.

The table lists this clonotype with a few counts. The chain has TRBV2 and TRBJ2-1, with TRBD1 matching 7 bases. The CDR3 sequence is 16 residues long. CDR1 and CDR2 from the germline V gene are SNHLY and FYNNEI. V lost 5 bases to trimming and J lost 0 bases; unmatched junction nucleotides: 7. The CDR3 here is CASSFSRGYSYNEQFF. CDR3 DNA sequence: TGTGCCAGCAGTTTCAGCAGGGGGTACTCCTACAATGAGCAGTTCTTC.

This clonotype appeared a few times. The V gene is TRBV6-2 or TRBV6-3, the J gene TRBJ2-7; the D gene could be TRBD1 or TRBD2 (5 bases each). The germline gives CDR1 MNHEY, CDR2 SVGEGT. The CDR3 sequence is 15 residues long. With 5 bases removed from V and 3 bases from J, the gap between germline ends came to 17 bases. CDR3 residues: CASSTTGTSFYEQYF. Written as DNA, the CDR3 is TGTGCCAGCAGTACAACCGGGACCTCTTTCTACGAGCAGTACTTC.

The V gene is TRBV12-3 or TRBV12-4, the J gene TRBJ2-1; 13 bases align to TRBD2. Germline trimming cut 6 bases from V and 10 bases from J; bases unmatched to any gene: 3. This CDR3 has 13 amino acids. The CDR3 sequence: CASRLAGGQEQFF. The CDR3 nucleotides are TGTGCCAGCAGACTAGCGGGGGGGCAAGAGCAGTTCTTC.